These 24 T cell receptor beta chains were sequenced from one sample in a study of beta chain features in type 1 diabetes. Whole-study results and caveats: TCRB CDR3s were moderately but significantly shorter in Type 1 diabetes patients in all four CD4+ subsets.

Sequenced material consisted of expressed TCRB transcripts (all of the isolated RNA was reverse transcribed). Clones were sequenced by immunoSEQ multiplex PCR, and TCRdb holds only the in-frame ones, with some missing. This table has a few hundred thousand clones, roughly 13% appearing once. Their cognate antigens are unknown. The sequencing input was naive CD4+ T cells from blood. These receptors originate from a woman under 30 with type 1 diabetes.

This sequence joins TRBV6-5 and TRBJ2-7, with TRBD2 matching over 8 bases. CDR3 length equals 14 residues. J lost 3 bases, V lost 6 bases, and 7 bases had no gene match. Germline CDR1 is MNHEY and CDR2 is SVGAGI. The DNA for the CDR3 is TGTGCCAGCAGCCAGTCGGGAGGGAACTACGAGCAGTACGTC. Its translation is CASSQSGGNYEQYV.

This chain joins TRBV14 and TRBJ2-5, with TRBD1 matching over 9 bases. Looked up from germline, CDR1 is SGHDN and CDR2 is FVKESK. This CDR3 has 15 residues. Unmatched junction bases numbered 8, after V lost 2 bases and J lost 7 bases. CDR3 sequence reads: CASSQFTGGVGTQYF. CDR3 bases: TGTGCCAGCAGCCAATTTACAGGGGGCGTGGGGACCCAGTACTTC.

In its sample, this clone was seen a few times. V and J are TRBV10-1 and TRBJ2-1; 8 bases align to TRBD2. Germline V gene sequence: CDR1 WNHNN, CDR2 SYGVQD (reference sequence). With V trimmed by 0 bases and J by 9 bases, 1 base remained unmatched. The CDR3 has 13 residues. The CDR3 is CASSESLAGEQFF. The CDR3, as DNA: TGCGCCAGCAGTGAGTCGCTAGCGGGTGAGCAGTTCTTC.

This sequence joins TRBV18 and TRBJ1-5; 9 bases map to TRBD1. The V and J ends lost 5 bases and 8 bases, in that order; junction bases with no gene match: 4. The V gene's germline CDR1 is KGHSH and CDR2 LQKENI. The CDR3 contains 13 residues. The CDR3 bases are TGTGCCAGCTCAAGGGACAGGGAGGAGCCCCAGCATTTT. Its translation is CASSRDREEPQHF. Based on the CDR3 plus reference TRBV18 and TRBJ1-5, the full variable domain is NAGVMQNPRHLVRRRGQEARLRCSPMKGHSHVYWYRQLPEEGLKFMVYLQKENIIDESGMPKERFSAEFPKEGPSILRIQQVVRGDSAAYFCASSRDREEPQHFGDGTRLSIL.

This clone was seen only a few times. The chain recombines TRBV18 with TRBJ1-2; tentative D call: TRBD1 (6 bases). Germline V gives CDR1 KGHSH, CDR2 LQKENI. This CDR3 is built from 13 residues. V lost 4 bases and J lost 4, with 10 bases in between. The CDR3 DNA reads TGTGCCAGCTCACTACAGGGTAGCTATGGCTACACCTTC. The encoded protein is CASSLQGSYGYTF.

In its sample, this clone was seen a few times. V and J are TRBV4-3 and TRBJ2-3; 9 bases fit TRBD2. Germline V CDR1 and CDR2: LGHNA, YSLEER. Trimming removed 0 bases from V and 0 bases from J; junction bases left unmatched: 7. The CDR3 loop spans 18 amino acids. The DNA for the CDR3 is TGCGCCAGCAGCCAAGACTCCCGACTAGCGGAAAGCACAGATACGCAGTATTTT. It encodes CASSQDSRLAESTDTQYF.

This rearrangement joins TRBV5-6 to TRBJ2-2; 7 nucleotides align to TRBD1. Per germline, CDR1 SGHDT and CDR2 YYEEEE. The length of the CDR3 is 18 residues. The J segment lost 1 base and the V segment lost 4 bases, leaving 13 bases of the junction unmatched. CDR3 residues: CASSRGQTGEKNTGELFF. CDR3 nucleotides: TGTGCCAGCAGCCGAGGCCAAACAGGGGAGAAGAACACCGGGGAGCTGTTTTTT.

This sequence joins TRBV29-1 and TRBJ2-1, with 12 positions matching TRBD2. Germline-derived CDR1 and CDR2 are SQVTM and ANQGSEA. The CDR3 covers 13 residues. With 3 bases clipped from V and 11 bases from J, the junction kept 5 bases outside the gene matches. CDR3 DNA sequence: TGCAGCGTTGAGACTAGCGGGAGAAGTAAGCAGTTCTTC. This codes for CSVETSGRSKQFF.

The chain employs TRBV28 and TRBJ2-7; weak D call: TRBD2 (5 bases). The V gene lost 8 bases and the J gene lost 2 bases, with 19 bases spanning the gap. Germline CDR1 reads MDHEN; CDR2 reads SYDVKM. This CDR3 has 15 amino acids. CDR3 sequence: CASGERLFTTYEQYF. The DNA for the CDR3 is TGTGCCAGCGGGGAGCGTCTGTTTACCACCTACGAGCAGTACTTC. Complete variable domain (other parts from reference TRBV28 and TRBJ2-7): DVKVTQSSRYLVKRTGEKVFLECVQDMDHENMFWYRQDPGLGLRLIYFSYDVKMKEKGDIPEGYSVSREKKERFSLILESASTNQTSMYLCASGERLFTTYEQYFGPGTRLTVT.

This clone came up a few times. The chain recombines TRBV30 with TRBJ2-1; the match to TRBD2 covers 14 bases. In germline, CDR1 is GTSNPN, CDR2 SVGIG (reference sequence). With V trimmed by 0 bases and J by 13 bases, 5 bases remained unmatched. The CDR3 sequence is 14 residues long. The CDR3 spells CAWSVGTSGSAQFF. The CDR3 bases are TGTGCCTGGAGTGTAGGGACTAGCGGGAGTGCACAGTTCTTC.

V usage is TRBV6-5 and J usage is TRBJ2-1; 9 nucleotides agree with TRBD2. The CDR3 has 15 residues. Germline loops: CDR1 MNHEY, CDR2 SVGAGI. J gave up 7 bases and V 2 bases, and 6 bases lay outside the gene matches. The CDR3 protein is CASSYRASGKNEQFF. CDR3 sequence (DNA): TGTGCCAGCAGTTACAGGGCTAGCGGGAAAAATGAGCAGTTCTTC.

This clone was counted only a few times. The chain joins TRBV2 to TRBJ1-5; D gene unclear. The ends were cut back, 3 bases at V and 6 bases at J, with 15 bases in the middle. CDR1 is SNHLY and CDR2 is FYNNEI in the germline V gene. The CDR3 covers 15 residues. The CDR3: CASSEGPSGGQPQHF. The CDR3 region has the DNA TGTGCCAGCAGTGAGGGCCCGTCTGGAGGTCAGCCCCAGCATTTT.

This clone was seen a handful of times. CDR3: CAWGEGTDTQYF. DNA of the CDR3: TGTGCCTGGGGAGAGGGCACAGATACGCAGTATTTT. The chain joins TRBV30 to TRBJ2-3; D is unclear. With 5 bases removed from V and 1 base from J, the gap between germline ends came to 7 bases. The CDR3 loop spans 12 amino acids. CDR1 and CDR2 (germline): GTSNPN, SVGIG (reference sequence). Looking up the rest from reference TRBV30 and TRBJ2-3 gives the full variable domain: SQTIHQWPATLVQPVGSPLSLECTVEGTSNPNLYWYRQAAGRGLQLLFYSVGIGQISSEVPQNLSASRPQDRQFILSSKKLLLSDSGFYLCAWGEGTDTQYFGPGTRLTVL.

CDR3 amino acids: CASITPGSMNTEAFF. The DNA for the CDR3 is TGTGCCAGCATTACGCCAGGAAGCATGAACACTGAAGCTTTCTTT. The rearrangement joins TRBV28 to TRBJ1-1; D gene unclear. This CDR3 spans 15 amino acids. Trimming took 7 bases from V and 0 from J, leaving 15 bases between them. Germline V gene data show CDR1 as MDHEN and CDR2 as SYDVKM. Full variable domain (remainder filled in from reference TRBV28 and TRBJ1-1): DVKVTQSSRYLVKRTGEKVFLECVQDMDHENMFWYRQDPGLGLRLIYFSYDVKMKEKGDIPEGYSVSREKKERFSLILESASTNQTSMYLCASITPGSMNTEAFFGQGTRLTVV.

V and J are TRBV28 and TRBJ2-7; weak D call: TRBD1 (5 bases). CDR3 length: 13 amino acids. The V end was cut by 6 bases, the J end by 9 bases, with 18 bases between. Per germline, CDR1 MDHEN and CDR2 SYDVKM. CDR3 coding DNA: TGTGCCAGCAGATCTACTCAGGGCCCCCGGCAGTACTTC. It is translated as CASRSTQGPRQYF.

This chain uses TRBV9 with TRBJ2-7; 10 bases map to TRBD2. The germline V gene has CDR1 SGDLS and CDR2 YYNGEE. J lost 5 bases, V lost 7 bases, and 12 bases had no gene match. The length of the CDR3 is 15 residues. CDR3 coding DNA: TGTGCCAGCCCTTCGACTAGCGGGTTTTCAGACGAGCAGTACTTC. Translated: CASPSTSGFSDEQYF.

This clone occurred a few times. The chain links TRBV29-1 to TRBJ2-1; D not resolved. The CDR3 length is 16 residues. CDR1 is SQVTM and CDR2 is ANQGSEA in the germline V gene. The ends were cut back, 0 bases at V and 3 bases at J, with 15 bases in the middle. The CDR3 DNA follows: TGCAGCGTTGAAGAACTCGAGGCCCCGGACTACAATGAGCAGTTCTTC. It encodes CSVEELEAPDYNEQFF.

The gene calls are TRBV4-2 and TRBJ2-7, with a tentative D call TRBD1 (5 bases). Trimming left V 2 bases short and J 4 bases short, with 18 bases between. The CDR3 is made up of 16 amino acids. Germline-derived CDR1 and CDR2 are LGHNA and YNFKEQ. CDR3 loop: CASSQSYQGISYEQYF. The CDR3 DNA sequence: TGTGCCAGCAGCCAAAGCTACCAGGGAATCTCTTACGAGCAGTACTTC.

V is TRBV30 and J is TRBJ2-1, with a possible D match to TRBD2 (6 bases). Trimming pared 3 bases from V and 1 base from J, leaving 16 bases between. The V gene's germline CDR1 is GTSNPN and CDR2 SVGIG (reference sequence). The CDR3 contains 16 residues. The CDR3 region has the DNA TGTGCCTGGAGGCTTACTCGGGCGGGGTCCTACAATGAGCAGTTCTTC. It codes for CAWRLTRAGSYNEQFF.

This clone came up a few times. The genes are TRBV11-2 and TRBJ1-6; maybe TRBD1 (6 bases). This CDR3 is built from 15 residues. From germline, CDR1 is SGHAT and CDR2 FQNNGV. Trimming left V 1 base short and J 7 bases short, with 11 bases between. The CDR3 DNA follows: TGTGCCAGCAGCTTAGGTCCCAGGGGCAATTCACCCCTCCACTTT. Residues: CASSLGPRGNSPLHF. Full variable domain (remainder filled in from reference TRBV11-2 and TRBJ1-6): EAGVAQSPRYKIIEKRQSVAFWCNPISGHATLYWYQQILGQGPKLLIQFQNNGVVDDSQLPKDRFSAERLKGVDSTLKIQPAKLEDSAVYLCASSLGPRGNSPLHFGNGTRLTVT.

The chain recombines TRBV29-1 with TRBJ1-2, with 7 positions matching TRBD1. V shed 4 bases, J shed 0 bases, and the junction held 8 bases outside the gene matches. The germline CDR1 and CDR2 sequences are SQVTM and ANQGSEA. The CDR3 loop spans 15 amino acids. CDR3 nucleotides: TGCAGCGTTGGAGGGGCAGGGGGTACTAACTATGGCTACACCTTC. Its translation: CSVGGAGGTNYGYTF.

This chain uses TRBV29-1 with TRBJ2-1; 8 bases are a match to TRBD1. Germline values: CDR1 SQVTM, CDR2 ANQGSEA. The junction had 4 bases not matched to a gene; V was cut back by 6 bases and J by 9 bases. This CDR3 is built from 11 residues. CDR3 loop: CSVAGTGEQFF. The CDR3 DNA reads as TGCAGCGTGGCCGGGACAGGTGAGCAGTTCTTC.

V and J are TRBV12-5 and TRBJ2-2; D not resolved. V lost 6 bases and J 5 bases, leaving 4 bases between the germline ends. Germline V gene lookup returns CDR1 LGHNT and CDR2 FRNRAP. The CDR3 runs 11 residues. The chain's CDR3 is CASGRTGELFF. The DNA of the CDR3 is TGTGCTAGTGGGAGGACCGGGGAGCTGTTTTTT.

This clone appeared a few times. The genes are TRBV7-9 and TRBJ2-1; D unclear. Deletions cut 4 bases from V and 9 bases from J, with 13 bases between. Germline-derived CDR1 and CDR2 are SEHNR and FQNEAQ (reference sequence). This CDR3 region has 13 residues. The CDR3 DNA follows: TGTGCCAGCAGCTCCCGGCCCGGCGGTGAGCAGTTCTTC. Residues: CASSSRPGGEQFF.